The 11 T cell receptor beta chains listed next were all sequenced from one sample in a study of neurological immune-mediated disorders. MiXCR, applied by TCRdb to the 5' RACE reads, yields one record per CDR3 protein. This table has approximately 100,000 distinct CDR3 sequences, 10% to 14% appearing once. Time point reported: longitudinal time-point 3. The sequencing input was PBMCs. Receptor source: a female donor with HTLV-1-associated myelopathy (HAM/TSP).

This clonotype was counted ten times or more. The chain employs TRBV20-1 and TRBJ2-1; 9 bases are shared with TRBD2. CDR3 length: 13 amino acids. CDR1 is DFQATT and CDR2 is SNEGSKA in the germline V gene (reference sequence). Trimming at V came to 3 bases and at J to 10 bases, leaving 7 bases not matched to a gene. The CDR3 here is CSASPTSGGEQFF. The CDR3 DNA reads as TGCAGTGCTAGTCCGACTAGCGGCGGGGAGCAGTTCTTC.

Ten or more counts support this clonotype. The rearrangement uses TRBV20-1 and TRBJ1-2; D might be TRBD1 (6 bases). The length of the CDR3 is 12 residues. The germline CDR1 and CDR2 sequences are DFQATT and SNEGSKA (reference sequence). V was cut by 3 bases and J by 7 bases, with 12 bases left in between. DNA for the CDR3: TGCAGTGCTAGTGGGGGGGCTGGTGGCTACACCTTC. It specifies CSASGGAGGYTF.

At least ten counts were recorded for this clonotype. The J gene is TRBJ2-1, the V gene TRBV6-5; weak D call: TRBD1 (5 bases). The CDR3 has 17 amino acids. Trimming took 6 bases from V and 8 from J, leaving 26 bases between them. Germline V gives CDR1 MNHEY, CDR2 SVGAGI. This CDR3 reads CASRRTPGGSGLDEQFF. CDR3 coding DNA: TGTGCCAGCAGACGAACACCCGGCGGATCAGGGTTAGATGAGCAGTTCTTC.

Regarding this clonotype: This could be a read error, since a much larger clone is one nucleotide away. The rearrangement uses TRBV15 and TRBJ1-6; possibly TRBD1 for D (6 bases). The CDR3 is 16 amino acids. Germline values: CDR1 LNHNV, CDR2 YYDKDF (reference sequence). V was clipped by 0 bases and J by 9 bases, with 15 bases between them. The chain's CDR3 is CATSRDRGRRGSPLHF. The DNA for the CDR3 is TGTGCCACCAGCAGAGATCGGGGCCGCAGGGGTTCACCCCTCCACTTT. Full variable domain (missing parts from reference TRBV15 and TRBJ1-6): DAMVIQNPRYQVTQFGKPVTLSCSQTLNHNVMYWYQQKSSQAPKLLFHYYDKDFNNEADTPDNFQSRRPNTSFCFLDIRSPGLGDTAMYLCATSRDRGRRGSPLHFGNGTRLTVT.

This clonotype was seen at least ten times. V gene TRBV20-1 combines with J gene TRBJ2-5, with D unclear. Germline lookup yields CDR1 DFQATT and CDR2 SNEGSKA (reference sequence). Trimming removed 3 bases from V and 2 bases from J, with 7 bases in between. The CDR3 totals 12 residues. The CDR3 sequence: CSASMGQETQYF. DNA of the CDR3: TGCAGTGCTAGTATGGGGCAAGAGACCCAGTACTTC.

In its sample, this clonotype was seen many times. The DNA of the CDR3 is TGTGCCAGCTCACCGGACTCCAAAAACATTCAGTACTTC. Translating it yields CASSPDSKNIQYF. The genes are TRBV18 and TRBJ2-4, with TRBD2 as a possible D gene (5 bases). Trimming removed 3 bases from V and 2 bases from J, with 5 bases in between. In germline, CDR1 is KGHSH, CDR2 LQKENI. CDR3 length equals 13 residues.

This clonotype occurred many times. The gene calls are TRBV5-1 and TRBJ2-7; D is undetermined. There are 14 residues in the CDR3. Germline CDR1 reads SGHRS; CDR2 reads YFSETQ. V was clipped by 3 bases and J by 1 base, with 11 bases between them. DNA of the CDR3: TGCGCCAGCAGCTCCCCTCCGCGGTCCTACGAGCAGTACTTC. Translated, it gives CASSSPPRSYEQYF.

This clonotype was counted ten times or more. CDR3 in DNA: TGCGCCAGCAGCCAAGATCTAGTCACTGAAGCTTTCTTT. The encoded protein is CASSQDLVTEAFF. The chain uses TRBV4-1 and TRBJ1-1; D remains unclear. Germline CDR1 MGHRA, CDR2 YSYEKL. V shed 0 bases and J shed 4 bases, with 6 bases lying between them. This CDR3 region has 13 residues.

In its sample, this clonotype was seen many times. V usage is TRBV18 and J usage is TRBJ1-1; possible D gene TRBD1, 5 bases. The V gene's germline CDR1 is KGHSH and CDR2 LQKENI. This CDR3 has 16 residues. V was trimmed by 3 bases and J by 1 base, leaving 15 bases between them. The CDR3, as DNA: TGTGCCAGCTCACCTGTCCCAATTCAGGGGAACACTGAAGCTTTCTTT. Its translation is CASSPVPIQGNTEAFF.

In DNA, the CDR3 is TGCGCCAGCAGCCAAGAGAATTTGGGGGGTTATCAGCCCCAGCATTTT. This translates into CASSQENLGGYQPQHF. The chain couples TRBV4-1 to TRBJ1-5, with a possible D match to TRBD1 (5 bases). CDR1 MGHRA and CDR2 YSYEKL come from the germline V gene. The V end lost 0 bases, the J end lost 5 bases, and 14 bases lay between the germline ends. The CDR3 runs to 16 residues.

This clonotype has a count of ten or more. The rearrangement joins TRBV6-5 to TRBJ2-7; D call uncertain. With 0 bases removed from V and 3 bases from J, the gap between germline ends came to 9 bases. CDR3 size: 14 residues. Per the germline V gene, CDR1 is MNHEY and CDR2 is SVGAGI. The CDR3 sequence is CASSYSFQSYEQYF. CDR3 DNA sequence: TGTGCCAGCAGTTACTCATTCCAGAGCTACGAGCAGTACTTC.